The 31 T cell receptor beta chains below all came from one sample that was sequenced in a study of regulatory T cells in long-lasting Graves disease. Assembly of TCR beta libraries relied on iRepertoire HTBI primers together with Arm-PCR of CDR3 regions. TCRdb re-called the multiplex PCR reads through MiXCR, storing one row per CDR3 protein. Among 350,000 to 400,000 distinct CDR3 sequences listed, roughly a sixth were seen once. The sample's time point: newly diagnosed GD, antithyroid drugs for less than 3 months. From RNA extracted from PBMCs, the TCR library was made. This specimen consisted of peripheral blood mononuclear cells (PBMCs), obtained at new diagnosis, from a patient treated with antithyroid drugs. The origin of the receptors is a female donor with Graves disease.

The chain combines TRBV9 with TRBJ2-5; the D gene could be TRBD1 or TRBD2 (6 bases each). The CDR3 consists of 15 residues. CDR1 SGDLS and CDR2 YYNGEE come from the germline V gene. The germline V and J ends were trimmed by 0 bases and 4 bases, with 13 bases remaining between them. This CDR3 reads CASSVGPGGGETQYF. CDR3 sequence (DNA): TGTGCCAGCAGCGTAGGACCCGGGGGCGGAGAGACCCAGTACTTC.

This clonotype was counted many times. This chain connects TRBV4-2 to TRBJ1-2, with D hard to call. The CDR3 consists of 15 residues. Trimming took 0 bases from V and 4 from J, leaving 12 bases between them. Germline CDR1 LGHNA, CDR2 YNFKEQ. CDR3 DNA: TGTGCCAGCAGCCAAGACCGAGACCTTCTCTATGGCTACACCTTC. Its translation: CASSQDRDLLYGYTF.

This clonotype was seen ten or more times. This chain connects TRBV12-5 to TRBJ2-5; D remains unclear. Germline CDR1 and CDR2: LGHNT and FRNRAP. This CDR3 spans 13 amino acids. The ends were cut back, 3 bases at V and 2 bases at J, with 7 bases in the middle. The CDR3 sequence is CASGLWDQETQYF. For the CDR3, the DNA is TGTGCTAGTGGTTTATGGGATCAAGAGACCCAGTACTTC.

This clonotype was observed at least ten times. V gene TRBV5-1 combines with J gene TRBJ2-1; the D gene is possibly TRBD1 (6 bases). There are 15 residues in the CDR3. Trimming removed 4 bases from V and 8 bases from J, with 19 bases in between. CDR1 is SGHRS and CDR2 is YFSETQ in the germline V gene. The CDR3 is CASSPGTSPADEQFF. The DNA for the CDR3 is TGCGCCAGCAGCCCGGGGACATCCCCTGCCGATGAGCAGTTCTTC.

The table lists this clonotype with many counts. The rearrangement joins TRBV27 to TRBJ1-2; 11 bases match TRBD1. Per germline, CDR1 MNHEY and CDR2 SMNVEV (reference sequence). Trimming took 6 bases from V and 4 from J; bases not matched to a gene: 10. The CDR3 contains 16 residues. The CDR3 region has the DNA TGTGCCAGCAGGGGGATACTTGGACAGGGGGCCTATGGCTACACCTTC. This gives the protein CASRGILGQGAYGYTF.

This clonotype was recorded a few times. This chain connects TRBV2 to TRBJ1-5, with D tentatively TRBD1 (6 bases). The CDR3 runs 15 residues. Trimming shortened V by 2 bases and J by 0 bases, and 8 bases separated the two germline ends. CDR1 is SNHLY, CDR2 FYNNEI, per germline. Here the CDR3 reads CASSENRDSNQPQHF. In nucleotides, the CDR3 is TGTGCCAGCAGTGAAAACAGGGATAGCAATCAGCCCCAGCATTTT.

This clonotype was detected a few times. The J gene is TRBJ2-7, the V gene TRBV6-5; D is undetermined. Per germline, CDR1 MNHEY and CDR2 SVGAGI. This CDR3 is 13 amino acids long. Trimming took off 2 bases at V and 6 bases at J, with 11 bases between the two ends. The DNA of the CDR3 is TGTGCCAGCAGTTACGTACAGACTGGCGAGCAGTACTTC. It specifies CASSYVQTGEQYF.

The chain joins TRBV2 to TRBJ1-5, with D maybe TRBD1 (5 bases). Per germline, CDR1 SNHLY and CDR2 FYNNEI. CDR3 length: 16 amino acids. V was clipped by 3 bases and J by 0 bases, with 12 bases between them. For the CDR3, the DNA is TGTGCCAGCAGTGAGGTGAGACAGACTAGCAATCAGCCCCAGCATTTT. This sequence encodes CASSEVRQTSNQPQHF.

This clonotype was seen ten or more times. CDR3 in amino acids: CASSQGSRDRTEAFF. In DNA, the CDR3 is TGCGCCAGCAGCCAAGGGAGCAGGGATCGCACTGAAGCTTTCTTT. The J gene is TRBJ1-1, the V gene TRBV4-1; tentative D call: TRBD1 (5 bases). The germline V and J ends were trimmed by 1 base and 4 bases, with 13 bases remaining between them. CDR3 size: 15 residues. From germline, CDR1 is MGHRA and CDR2 YSYEKL.

The chain employs TRBV29-1 and TRBJ1-2; 9 bases are a match to TRBD1. V lost 0 bases and J lost 5; bases outside the gene matches: 4. The CDR3 spans 14 residues. The germline V gene has CDR1 SQVTM and CDR2 ANQGSEA. The CDR3: CSVEDPGQGYGYTF. CDR3 nucleotides: TGCAGCGTTGAAGACCCGGGACAGGGATATGGCTACACCTTC.

The rearrangement joins TRBV7-9 to TRBJ2-2; D uncertain. The CDR3 runs 16 residues. V was shortened by 3 bases and J by 0 bases, with 11 bases between the two germline ends. Germline V CDR1 and CDR2: SEHNR, FQNEAQ (reference sequence). CDR3 bases: TGTGCCAGCAGCTTGAAGGCAGTCGCGAACACCGGGGAGCTGTTTTTT. This codes for CASSLKAVANTGELFF. Full variable domain (missing parts from reference TRBV7-9 and TRBJ2-2): DTGVSQNPRHKITKRGQNVTFRCDPISEHNRLYWYRQTLGQGPEFLTYFQNEAQLEKSRLLSDRFSAERPKGSFSTLEIQRTEQGDSAMYLCASSLKAVANTGELFFGEGSRLTVL.

This clonotype was counted ten times or more. The V call is TRBV29-1, the J call TRBJ1-2, with 8 bases that match TRBD1. J was trimmed by 5 bases and V by 4 bases; bases with no gene match: 0. CDR1 and CDR2 (germline): SQVTM, ANQGSEA. The CDR3 sequence is 11 residues long. The CDR3 DNA reads as TGCAGCGTTGGGACAGGGTATGGCTACACCTTC. This sequence encodes CSVGTGYGYTF.

A remark on this clonotype: A much larger clone lies one base from this, so it may be a read error. The final CDR3 position lacks the conserved phenylalanine or tryptophan, pointing to a likely read error. The chain uses TRBV27 and TRBJ2-7; D possibly matches TRBD1 or TRBD2 (5 bases each). The germline V gene encodes CDR1 MNHEY and CDR2 SMNVEV (reference sequence). CDR3 length equals 14 residues. The germline V and J ends were trimmed by 6 bases and 3 bases, with 15 bases remaining between them. CDR3 amino acids: CASRYGTFDYEQYS. As DNA, the CDR3 is TGTGCCAGCAGGTACGGGACGTTTGACTACGAGCAGTACTCC.

This clonotype was detected many times. The chain carries TRBV29-1 and TRBJ2-1; TRBD1 matches 8 bases. V was clipped by 2 bases and J by 10 bases; unmatched bases: 7. CDR3 size: 13 residues. CDR1 SQVTM and CDR2 ANQGSEA come from the germline V gene. In nucleotides, the CDR3 is TGCAGCGTTGAACCCCCGACAGGGGACGAGCAGTTCTTC. Translated: CSVEPPTGDEQFF.

This clonotype was detected many times. The chain uses TRBV12-3 or TRBV12-4 and TRBJ1-2; D is uncertain. The V gene lost 1 base and the J gene lost 8 bases, with 17 bases spanning the gap. The CDR3 spans 15 residues. CDR3 sequence (DNA): TGTGCCAGCAGTTTAGATGAGGGCCTCCGGCGAGGCTACACCTTC. Protein sequence: CASSLDEGLRRGYTF.

As regards this clonotype: Its ends do not fully match the called genes, so a read error is possible. The chain couples TRBV7-9 to TRBJ1-1; D possibly corresponds to TRBD1 (5 bases). The CDR3 sequence is 16 residues long. CDR1 SEHNR and CDR2 FQNEAQ come from the germline V gene (reference sequence). The CDR3 spells CASSGGAVTWGTEALF. The CDR3 coding sequence is TGTGCCAGCAGCGGGGGTGCAGTCACATGGGGTACTGAAGCTCTCTTT.

This clonotype showed up many times. The V call is TRBV5-1, the J call TRBJ2-2; no reliable D call. CDR1 and CDR2 (germline): SGHRS, YFSETQ. V dropped 3 bases and J dropped 1 base, with 19 bases sitting between them. This CDR3 spans 18 amino acids. The CDR3 nucleotides read TGCGCCAGCAGCTCACCCCGTTCCGGGCCCCTGAACACCGGGGAGCTGTTTTTT. Amino acids: CASSSPRSGPLNTGELFF.

This clonotype was picked up many times. The chain recombines TRBV6-6 with TRBJ1-5; D is ambiguous. Germline V gene sequence: CDR1 MNHNY, CDR2 SVGAGI (reference sequence). This CDR3 comprises 15 residues. The ends were cut back, 0 bases at V and 5 bases at J, with 11 bases in the middle. In nucleotides, the CDR3 is TGTGCCAGCAGTTACTCGTCTTCCCTCTATCAGCCCCAGCATTTT. This sequence encodes CASSYSSSLYQPQHF.

Ten or more counts support this clonotype. The genes are TRBV12-3 or TRBV12-4 and TRBJ2-1; 7 nucleotides line up with TRBD2. CDR3 length: 14 amino acids. V gave up 10 bases and J gave up 5 bases; unmatched junction bases: 11. This chain's CDR3 is CATLGLAADNEQFF. DNA for the CDR3: TGTGCCACCCTCGGCCTAGCGGCCGACAATGAGCAGTTCTTC.

This chain connects TRBV25-1 to TRBJ1-2; a weak D match, TRBD1 (6 bases). Germline values: CDR1 MGHDK, CDR2 SYGVNS. The CDR3 is made up of 16 amino acids. The V end was cut by 5 bases, the J end by 5 bases, with 21 bases between. The CDR3 DNA sequence: TGTGCCAGCAGTTCTCTCCGTCAGGGGACCGAGTATGGCTACACCTTC. Residues: CASSSLRQGTEYGYTF.

This clonotype was recorded at least ten times. This rearrangement joins TRBV28 to TRBJ1-2; a possible D gene is TRBD1 (6 bases). Germline CDR1 MDHEN, CDR2 SYDVKM. The CDR3 has 16 amino acids. V was pared by 6 bases and J by 0 bases, with 17 bases between. The CDR3 DNA follows: TGTGCCAGCAGCCCAAATTCCGGGGGCTCTAACTATGGCTACACCTTC. Translation gives CASSPNSGGSNYGYTF.

The chain links TRBV29-1 to TRBJ1-2; perhaps TRBD1 as D (6 bases). The CDR3 totals 13 residues. V was pared by 7 bases and J by 9 bases, with 21 bases between. Germline values: CDR1 SQVTM, CDR2 ANQGSEA. CDR3 in amino acids: CSAETRGGDSYTF. DNA of the CDR3: TGCAGCGCAGAAACCCGAGGAGGGGACAGCTACACCTTC.

J is TRBJ1-2 and V is TRBV25-1; the match to TRBD1 covers 11 bases. CDR1 is MGHDK, CDR2 SYGVNS, per germline. V dropped 4 bases and J dropped 8; count of bases not matched to a gene: 3. The CDR3 spans 13 residues. Here the CDR3 reads CASSGTGGEGYTF. The CDR3 DNA sequence: TGTGCCAGCAGTGGGACAGGGGGCGAAGGCTACACCTTC.

This clonotype was recorded at least ten times. The chain recombines TRBV29-1 with TRBJ2-1, with 7 nucleotides matching TRBD1. Germline V gives CDR1 SQVTM, CDR2 ANQGSEA. The CDR3 spans 14 residues. With 6 bases clipped from V and 0 bases from J, the junction kept 5 bases outside the gene matches. The CDR3 here is CSVKTGSSYNEQFF. Here the CDR3 DNA reads TGCAGCGTCAAGACAGGGAGCTCCTACAATGAGCAGTTCTTC.

This clonotype appeared many times. The chain joins TRBV6-1 to TRBJ2-2; D may be TRBD1 or TRBD2 (6 bases each). The CDR3 runs to 15 residues. The ends were cut back, 5 bases at V and 6 bases at J, with 16 bases in the middle. The V gene's germline CDR1 is MNHNS and CDR2 SASEGT. CDR3 residues: CASSHREEGAGELFF. DNA of the CDR3: TGTGCCAGCAGTCACAGGGAGGAAGGGGCCGGGGAGCTGTTTTTT.

This clonotype was recorded at least ten times. The rearrangement uses TRBV29-1 and TRBJ2-7; 8 bases agree with TRBD1. The CDR3 totals 15 residues. V shed 2 bases, J shed 4 bases, and the junction held 10 bases outside the gene matches. Germline CDR1 and CDR2: SQVTM and ANQGSEA. DNA of the CDR3: TGCAGCGTTGAAAGTGGCAGGGGGCCCCATTACGAGCAGTACTTC. Amino acid sequence: CSVESGRGPHYEQYF.

This chain connects TRBV4-1 to TRBJ2-2; the D is unclear. This CDR3 comprises 11 residues. Trimming cost V 2 bases and J 8 bases, with 3 bases left between them. CDR1 is MGHRA, CDR2 YSYEKL, per germline. The CDR3 DNA reads as TGCGCCAGCAGCCAAAGGGGGGAGCTGTTTTTT. Translation: CASSQRGELFF.

The chain has TRBV18 and TRBJ1-4; the D is unclear. This CDR3 region has 13 residues. Germline lookup yields CDR1 KGHSH and CDR2 LQKENI. Trimming stripped 3 bases from V and 6 bases from J, with 8 bases between. The DNA of the CDR3 is TGTGCCAGCTCACCGGAGTTCCATGAAAAACTGTTTTTT. Translating gives CASSPEFHEKLFF.

This clonotype showed up many times. This rearrangement joins TRBV11-2 to TRBJ2-1; either TRBD1 or TRBD2 may fit D (6 bases each). V dropped 5 bases and J dropped 4 bases, with 18 bases sitting between them. In germline, CDR1 is SGHAT, CDR2 FQNNGV. The CDR3 has 16 residues. CDR3 region: CASSPGAGTLYNEQFF. The CDR3 DNA sequence: TGTGCCAGCAGCCCAGGGGCGGGGACCCTATACAATGAGCAGTTCTTC.

This clonotype has ten or more counts. The chain links TRBV7-9 to TRBJ2-7, with 9 nucleotides matching TRBD1. This CDR3 comprises 16 residues. After removal of 3 bases from V and 3 bases from J, the junction contained 9 bases not matched to a gene. In germline, CDR1 is SEHNR, CDR2 FQNEAQ (reference sequence). The CDR3 bases are TGTGCCAGCAGCTTGCCGGGACAGGGTTACAGCTACGAGCAGTACTTC. Translating it yields CASSLPGQGYSYEQYF.

In DNA form, the CDR3 reads TGCAGCGTTCGACAGGGGTACACTGAAGCTTTCTTT. It codes for CSVRQGYTEAFF. V gene TRBV29-1 combines with J gene TRBJ1-1, with 8 bases lining up with TRBD1. The CDR3 has 12 residues. Germline CDR1 and CDR2: SQVTM and ANQGSEA. V shed 5 bases and J 3 bases; nucleotides not matched to a gene: 2.